These 8 T cell receptor beta chains were all obtained from the same sample, sequenced in a study of blood T cell repertoires in COVID-19 (dated by TCRdb to about 2020). Preparation of the library involved the immunoSEQ multiplex PCR assay. TCRdb re-hosts the immuneACCESS table, in-frame sequences only. Its copies lack some clones; in the studies checked, an unresolved V gene accounts for under half of them, and the cause for the rest is not known. This sample holds around 250,000 clones; 86% were observed only once. The ten biggest clones cover around 2% of the sample. The sample was PBMCs or T cells enriched from blood (not recorded which). The receptors were sampled from a woman in her 50s who had recovered from COVID-19.

The V and J genes are TRBV28 and TRBJ1-5, with 7 bases aligning to TRBD1. This CDR3 spans 13 amino acids. Germline V gene lookup returns CDR1 MDHEN and CDR2 SYDVKM. J gave up 1 base and V 6 bases, and 0 bases lay outside the gene matches. This chain's CDR3 is CASRGGSNQPQHF. CDR3 in DNA: TGTGCCAGCAGAGGGGGCAGCAATCAGCCCCAGCATTTT.

The chain carries TRBV4-2 and TRBJ2-1; TRBD1 matches 7 bases. With 4 bases clipped from V and 3 bases from J, the junction kept 6 bases outside the gene matches. The CDR3 is made up of 15 amino acids. Germline V gene sequence: CDR1 LGHNA, CDR2 YNFKEQ. The CDR3 sequence: CASSPTQGVYNEQFF. CDR3 DNA sequence: TGTGCCAGCAGCCCGACTCAGGGGGTCTACAATGAGCAGTTCTTC.

CDR3 sequence (DNA): TGTGCCAGCAGCTCCGGGACTATCTACAATGAGCAGTTCTTC. It translates to CASSSGTIYNEQFF. This sequence joins TRBV7-9 and TRBJ2-1; 7 bases align to TRBD2. V shed 4 bases, J shed 3 bases, and the junction held 3 bases outside the gene matches. The V gene's germline CDR1 is SEHNR and CDR2 FQNEAQ (reference sequence). The CDR3 is 14 residues long.

The chain joins TRBV11-3 to TRBJ2-7; D perhaps matches TRBD2 (5 bases). The V and J ends lost 6 bases and 5 bases respectively, with 11 bases between them. Germline loops: CDR1 SGHNT, CDR2 YENEEA. This CDR3 comprises 12 residues. This CDR3 reads CASRGSGDEQYF. Here the CDR3 DNA reads TGTGCCAGCAGGGGATCCGGGGACGAGCAGTACTTC.

The chain recombines TRBV28 with TRBJ2-1, with 7 nucleotides matching TRBD2. V lost 5 bases and J lost 6; bases outside the gene matches: 10. Germline CDR1 MDHEN, CDR2 SYDVKM. This CDR3 contains 15 residues. The CDR3 region has the DNA TGTGCCAGCAGTCACTCAGCGGGACTCGGCAATGAGCAGTTCTTC. Translation: CASSHSAGLGNEQFF.

This clone was recorded once. The CDR3 bases are TGCGCCAGCAGCCACGGTGGGGCAGGGGGCTCCTATAATTCACCCCTCCACTTT. It translates to CASSHGGAGGSYNSPLHF. The rearrangement uses TRBV4-3 and TRBJ1-6; 7 bases align to TRBD1. V lost 3 bases, J lost 0 bases, and 8 bases stayed unmatched. CDR1 LGHNA and CDR2 YSLEER come from the germline V gene. This CDR3 region has 18 residues.

The genes are TRBV6-5 and TRBJ1-1; D is possibly TRBD1 (6 bases). The germline V gene encodes CDR1 MNHEY and CDR2 SVGAGI. This CDR3 is built from 16 residues. Between the trimmed V and J ends, which lost 3 bases and 0 bases, there was a span of 14 bases. This CDR3 reads CASSYSPGQVNTEAFF. CDR3 nucleotides: TGTGCCAGCAGTTATTCTCCGGGACAAGTGAACACTGAAGCTTTCTTT.

The count of this clone is one. The chain employs TRBV4-3 and TRBJ2-1; tentatively, D is TRBD2 (6 bases). There are 16 residues in the CDR3. Germline loops: CDR1 LGHNA, CDR2 YSLEER. The V gene lost 0 bases and the J gene lost 1 base, with 10 bases spanning the gap. The CDR3 DNA follows: TGCGCCAGCAGCCAAGACGGGAGTGCGTCCTACAATGAGCAGTTCTTC. Encoded protein: CASSQDGSASYNEQFF.